A single sample is the source of the 4 T cell receptor beta chains below, sequenced in a study of blood T cell repertoires in COVID-19. The method was immunoSEQ multiplex PCR; TCRdb's version includes in-frame clones alone and lacks a portion of them. The sample consists of approximately 240,000 clones, about 85% of them appearing once. The specimen was peripheral blood. The source of these receptors is a woman aged 18-29 years who had recovered from COVID-19.

This rearrangement joins TRBV6-5 to TRBJ1-4, with 8 positions matching TRBD1. The V gene's germline CDR1 is MNHEY and CDR2 SVGAGI. V shed 2 bases, J shed 5 bases, and the junction held 4 bases outside the gene matches. The CDR3 spans 15 residues. CDR3 amino acids: CASSYATGVNEKLFF. The DNA of the CDR3 is TGTGCCAGCAGTTACGCGACAGGGGTGAATGAAAAACTGTTTTTT.

This sequence joins TRBV6-5 and TRBJ1-1; tentative D call: TRBD1 (5 bases). The CDR3 runs to 13 residues. Germline V gives CDR1 MNHEY, CDR2 SVGAGI. The V end lost 7 bases, the J end lost 1 base, and 10 bases lay between the germline ends. This chain's CDR3 is CASKGVGNTEAFF. As DNA, the CDR3 is TGTGCCAGCAAAGGGGTGGGGAACACTGAAGCTTTCTTT.

The V gene is TRBV20-1, the J gene TRBJ2-7, with D unclear. Trimming removed 3 bases at V and 5 bases at J, with 14 bases between. In germline, CDR1 is DFQATT, CDR2 SNEGSKA (reference sequence). This CDR3 spans 13 amino acids. The CDR3 DNA sequence: TGCAGTGCTAGTCGGGTTCGTGTAAACGAGCAGTACTTC. Its translation: CSASRVRVNEQYF.

J is TRBJ2-1 and V is TRBV6-5, with 9 positions matching TRBD2. Germline V gives CDR1 MNHEY, CDR2 SVGAGI. This CDR3 contains 15 residues. V lost 7 bases and J lost 7; bases outside the gene matches: 11. The CDR3 here is CASIMKTSGGNEQFF. CDR3 DNA sequence: TGTGCCAGCATTATGAAGACTAGCGGAGGGAATGAGCAGTTCTTC.